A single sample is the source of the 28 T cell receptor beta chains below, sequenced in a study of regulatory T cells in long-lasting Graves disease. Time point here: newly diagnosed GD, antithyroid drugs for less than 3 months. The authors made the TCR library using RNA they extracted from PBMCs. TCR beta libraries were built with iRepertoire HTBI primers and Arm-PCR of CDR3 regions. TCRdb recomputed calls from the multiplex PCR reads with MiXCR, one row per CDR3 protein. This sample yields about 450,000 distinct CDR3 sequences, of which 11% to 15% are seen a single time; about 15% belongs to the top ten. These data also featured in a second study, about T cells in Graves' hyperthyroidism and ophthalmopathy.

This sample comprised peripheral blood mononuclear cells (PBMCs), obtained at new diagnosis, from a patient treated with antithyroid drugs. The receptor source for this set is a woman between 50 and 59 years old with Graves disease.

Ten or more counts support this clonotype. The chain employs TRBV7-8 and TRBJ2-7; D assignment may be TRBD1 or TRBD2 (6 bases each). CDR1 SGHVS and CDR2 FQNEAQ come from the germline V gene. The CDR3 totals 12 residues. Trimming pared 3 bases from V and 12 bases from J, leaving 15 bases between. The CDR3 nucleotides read TGTGCCAGCAGCTTCGAGGAAGGGGGGTCGTACTTC. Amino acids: CASSFEEGGSYF.

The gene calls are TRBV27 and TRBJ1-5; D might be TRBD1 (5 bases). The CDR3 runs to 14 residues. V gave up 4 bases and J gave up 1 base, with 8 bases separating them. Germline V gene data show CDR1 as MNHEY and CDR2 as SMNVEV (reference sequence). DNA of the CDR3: TGTGCCAGCAGTTCCCGGGACAGCAATCAGCCCCAGCATTTT. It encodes CASSSRDSNQPQHF.

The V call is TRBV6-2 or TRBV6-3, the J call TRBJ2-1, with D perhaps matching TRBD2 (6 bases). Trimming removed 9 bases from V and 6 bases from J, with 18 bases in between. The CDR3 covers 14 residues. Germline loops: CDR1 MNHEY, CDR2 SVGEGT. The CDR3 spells CASGAGGTPNEQFF. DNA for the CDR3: TGTGCCAGTGGGGCTGGCGGGACTCCCAATGAGCAGTTCTTC.

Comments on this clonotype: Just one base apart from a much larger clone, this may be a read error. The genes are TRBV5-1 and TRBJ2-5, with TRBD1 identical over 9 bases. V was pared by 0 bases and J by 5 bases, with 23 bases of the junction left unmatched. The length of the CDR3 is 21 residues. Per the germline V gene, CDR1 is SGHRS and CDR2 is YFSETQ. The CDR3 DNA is TGCGCCAGCAGCTTGGTGCCCCGGACAGGGGTTAATAGCGGAAATCATGAGACCCAGTACTTC. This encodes CASSLVPRTGVNSGNHETQYF.

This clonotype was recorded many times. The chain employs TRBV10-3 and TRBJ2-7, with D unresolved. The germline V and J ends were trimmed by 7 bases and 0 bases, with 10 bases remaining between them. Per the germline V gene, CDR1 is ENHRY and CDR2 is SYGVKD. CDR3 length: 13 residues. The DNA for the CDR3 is TGTGCCATCACGGGTTCACCCTCCTACGAGCAGTACTTC. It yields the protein CAITGSPSYEQYF.

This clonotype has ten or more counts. The CDR3, as DNA: TGTGCCAGCAGCTTAAGCAATTCGAACACTGAAGCTTTCTTT. It encodes CASSLSNSNTEAFF. This chain connects TRBV7-9 to TRBJ1-1, with unresolved D. The ends were cut back, 2 bases at V and 1 base at J, with 8 bases in the middle. CDR1 is SEHNR, CDR2 FQNEAQ, per germline (reference sequence). The CDR3 contains 14 residues.

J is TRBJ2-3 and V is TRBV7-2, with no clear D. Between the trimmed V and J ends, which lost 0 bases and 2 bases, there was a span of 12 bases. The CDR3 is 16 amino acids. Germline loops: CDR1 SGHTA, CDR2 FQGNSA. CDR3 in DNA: TGTGCCAGCAGCTTAGCCTCGGGCCCTCCCACAGATACGCAGTATTTT. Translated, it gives CASSLASGPPTDTQYF.

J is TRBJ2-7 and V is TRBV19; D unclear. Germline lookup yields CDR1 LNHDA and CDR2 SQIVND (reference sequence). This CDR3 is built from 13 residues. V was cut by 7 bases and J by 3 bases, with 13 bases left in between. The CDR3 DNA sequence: TGTGCCAGTACCGCAACGGGCCACTACGAGCAGTACTTC. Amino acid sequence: CASTATGHYEQYF.

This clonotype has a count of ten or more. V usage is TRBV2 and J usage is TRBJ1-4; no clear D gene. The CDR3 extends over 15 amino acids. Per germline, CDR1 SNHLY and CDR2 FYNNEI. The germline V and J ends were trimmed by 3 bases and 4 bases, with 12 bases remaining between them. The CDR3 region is CASSEVGTDNEKLFF. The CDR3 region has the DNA TGTGCCAGCAGTGAGGTGGGAACCGATAATGAAAAACTGTTTTTT.

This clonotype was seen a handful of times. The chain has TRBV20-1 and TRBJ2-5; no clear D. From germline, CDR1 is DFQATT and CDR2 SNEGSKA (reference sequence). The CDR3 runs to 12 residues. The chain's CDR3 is CRSSRTQETQYF. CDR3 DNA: TGCAGATCATCCCGGACCCAAGAGACCCAGTACTTC.

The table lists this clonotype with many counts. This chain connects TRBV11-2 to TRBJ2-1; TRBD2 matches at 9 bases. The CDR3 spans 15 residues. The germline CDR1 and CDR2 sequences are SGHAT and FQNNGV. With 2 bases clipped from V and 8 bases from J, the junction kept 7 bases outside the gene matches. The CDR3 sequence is CASSLRAGGEDEQFF. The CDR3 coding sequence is TGTGCCAGCAGCTTACGAGCGGGAGGCGAGGATGAGCAGTTCTTC.

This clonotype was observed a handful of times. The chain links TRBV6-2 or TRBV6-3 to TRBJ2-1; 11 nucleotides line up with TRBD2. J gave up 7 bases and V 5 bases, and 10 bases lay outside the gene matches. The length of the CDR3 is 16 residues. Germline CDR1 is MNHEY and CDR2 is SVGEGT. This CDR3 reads CASSDFLAGGENEQFF. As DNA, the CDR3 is TGTGCCAGCAGTGATTTCCTAGCGGGAGGCGAGAATGAGCAGTTCTTC.

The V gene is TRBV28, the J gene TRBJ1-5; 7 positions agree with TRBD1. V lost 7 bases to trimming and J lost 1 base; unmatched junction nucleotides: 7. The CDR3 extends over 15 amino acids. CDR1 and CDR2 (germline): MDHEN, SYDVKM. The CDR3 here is CASTRQGESNQPQHF. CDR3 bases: TGTGCCAGCACCAGACAGGGCGAGAGCAATCAGCCCCAGCATTTT.

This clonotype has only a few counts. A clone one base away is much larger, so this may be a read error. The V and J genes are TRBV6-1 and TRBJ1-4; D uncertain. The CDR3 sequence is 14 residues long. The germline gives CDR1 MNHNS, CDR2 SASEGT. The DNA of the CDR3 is TGTGCCGGCAGACTCGGGGATTGGAATGAAAAACTGTTTTTT. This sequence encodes CAGRLGDWNEKLFF.

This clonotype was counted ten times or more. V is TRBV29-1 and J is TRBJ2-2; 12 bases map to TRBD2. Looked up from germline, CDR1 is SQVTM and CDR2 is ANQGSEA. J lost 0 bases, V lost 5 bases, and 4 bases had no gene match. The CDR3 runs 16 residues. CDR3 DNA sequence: TGCAGCGTTTGGGGGACTAGCGGGCCGAACACCGGGGAGCTGTTTTTT. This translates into CSVWGTSGPNTGELFF.

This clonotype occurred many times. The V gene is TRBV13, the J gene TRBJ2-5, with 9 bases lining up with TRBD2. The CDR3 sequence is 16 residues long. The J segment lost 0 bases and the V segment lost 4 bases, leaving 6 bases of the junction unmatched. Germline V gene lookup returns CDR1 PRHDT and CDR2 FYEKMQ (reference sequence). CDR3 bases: TGTGCCAGCAGCTCGGGACTAGCCAGGTACCAAGAGACCCAGTACTTC. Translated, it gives CASSSGLARYQETQYF.

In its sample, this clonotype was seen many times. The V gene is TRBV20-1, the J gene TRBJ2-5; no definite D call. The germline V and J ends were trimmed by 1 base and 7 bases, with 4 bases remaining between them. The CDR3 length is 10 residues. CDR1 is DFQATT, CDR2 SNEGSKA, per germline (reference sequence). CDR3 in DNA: TGCAGTGCTAGAGTTGCGACCCAGTACTTC. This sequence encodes CSARVATQYF.

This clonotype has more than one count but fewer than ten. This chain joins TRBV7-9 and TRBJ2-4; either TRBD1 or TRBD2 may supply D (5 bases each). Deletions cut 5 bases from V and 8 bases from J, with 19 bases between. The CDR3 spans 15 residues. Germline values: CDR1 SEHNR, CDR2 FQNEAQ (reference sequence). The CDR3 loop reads CASSPRDAARDIQYF. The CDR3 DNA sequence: TGTGCCAGCAGCCCCCGGGACGCAGCAAGGGACATTCAGTACTTC.

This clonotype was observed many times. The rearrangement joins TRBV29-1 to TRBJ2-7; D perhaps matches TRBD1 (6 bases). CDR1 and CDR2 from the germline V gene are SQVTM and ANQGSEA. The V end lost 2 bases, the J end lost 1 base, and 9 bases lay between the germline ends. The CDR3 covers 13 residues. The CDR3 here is CSVERDTSYEQYF. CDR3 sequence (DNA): TGCAGCGTTGAACGGGACACTTCCTACGAGCAGTACTTC.

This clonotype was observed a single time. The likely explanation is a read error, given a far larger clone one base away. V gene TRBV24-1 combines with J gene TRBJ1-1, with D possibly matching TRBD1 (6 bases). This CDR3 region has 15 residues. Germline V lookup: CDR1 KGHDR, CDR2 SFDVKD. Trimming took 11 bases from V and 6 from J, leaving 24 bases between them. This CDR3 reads CASSLDSPGDAEAFF. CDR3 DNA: TGTGCCAGCAGCCTGGACAGTCCGGGGGACGCTGAAGCTTTCTTT.

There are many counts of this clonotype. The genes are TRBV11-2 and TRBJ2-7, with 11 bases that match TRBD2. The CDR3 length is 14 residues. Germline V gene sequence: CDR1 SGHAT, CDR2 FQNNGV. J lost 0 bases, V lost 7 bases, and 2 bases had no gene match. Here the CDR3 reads CASTGTSGSYEQYF. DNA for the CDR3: TGTGCCAGCACCGGGACTAGCGGCTCCTACGAGCAGTACTTC. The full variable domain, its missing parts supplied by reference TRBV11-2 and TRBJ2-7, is EAGVAQSPRYKIIEKRQSVAFWCNPISGHATLYWYQQILGQGPKLLIQFQNNGVVDDSQLPKDRFSAERLKGVDSTLKIQPAKLEDSAVYLCASTGTSGSYEQYFGPGTRLTVT.

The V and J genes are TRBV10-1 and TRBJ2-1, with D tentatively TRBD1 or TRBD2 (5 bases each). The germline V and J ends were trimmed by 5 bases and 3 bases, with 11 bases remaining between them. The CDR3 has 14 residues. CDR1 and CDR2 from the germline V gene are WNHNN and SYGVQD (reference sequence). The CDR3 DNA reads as TGCGCCAGCAGTCTCTCGGGGCACTACAATGAGCAGTTCTTC. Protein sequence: CASSLSGHYNEQFF.

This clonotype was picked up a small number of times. CDR3 DNA sequence: TGTGCCAGCAGTATCGGGACGCAAGAGACCCAGTACTTC. It translates to CASSIGTQETQYF. The V and J genes are TRBV12-3 or TRBV12-4 and TRBJ2-5; D tentatively fits TRBD1 or TRBD2 (5 bases each). The CDR3 covers 13 residues. V gave up 5 bases and J gave up 2 bases, with 9 bases separating them.

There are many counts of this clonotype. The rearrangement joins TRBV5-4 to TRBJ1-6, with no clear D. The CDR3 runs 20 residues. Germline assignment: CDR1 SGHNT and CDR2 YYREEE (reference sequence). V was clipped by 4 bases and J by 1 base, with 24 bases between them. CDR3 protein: CASSQNGPLKRRSYNSPLHF. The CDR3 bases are TGTGCCAGCAGCCAGAACGGGCCCCTGAAGAGACGGTCCTATAATTCACCCCTCCACTTT.

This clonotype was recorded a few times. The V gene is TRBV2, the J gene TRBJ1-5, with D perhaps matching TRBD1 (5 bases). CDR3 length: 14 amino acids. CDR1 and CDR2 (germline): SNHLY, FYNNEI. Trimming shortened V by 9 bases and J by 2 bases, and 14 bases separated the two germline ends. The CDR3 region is CASTQAYGNQPQHF. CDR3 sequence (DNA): TGTGCCAGTACACAGGCATATGGCAATCAGCCCCAGCATTTT. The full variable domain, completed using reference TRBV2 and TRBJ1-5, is EPEVTQTPSHQVTQMGQEVILRCVPISNHLYFYWYRQILGQKVEFLVSFYNNEISEKSEIFDDQFSVERPDGSNFTLKIRSTKLEDSAMYFCASTQAYGNQPQHFGDGTRLSIL.

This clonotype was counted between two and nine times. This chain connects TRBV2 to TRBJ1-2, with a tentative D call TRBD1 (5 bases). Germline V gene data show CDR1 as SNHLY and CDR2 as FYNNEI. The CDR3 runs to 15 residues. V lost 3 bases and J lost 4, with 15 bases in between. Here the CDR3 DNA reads TGTGCCAGCAGTGAGTTTGGGCAGGGAGGCTATGGCTACACCTTC. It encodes CASSEFGQGGYGYTF.

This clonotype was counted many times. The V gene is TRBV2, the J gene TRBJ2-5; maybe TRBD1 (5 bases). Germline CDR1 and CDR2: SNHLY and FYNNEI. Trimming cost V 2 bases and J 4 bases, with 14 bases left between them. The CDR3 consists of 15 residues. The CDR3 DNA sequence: TGTGCCAGCAGTGAAATGGGGCAGGGTGTAGAGACCCAGTACTTC. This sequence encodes CASSEMGQGVETQYF.

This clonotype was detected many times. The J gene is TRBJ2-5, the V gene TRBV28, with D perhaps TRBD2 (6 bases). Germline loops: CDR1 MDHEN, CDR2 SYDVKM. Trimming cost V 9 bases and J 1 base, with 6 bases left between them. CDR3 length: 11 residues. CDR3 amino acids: CASSGQETQYF. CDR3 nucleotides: TGTGCCAGTAGCGGCCAAGAGACCCAGTACTTC.